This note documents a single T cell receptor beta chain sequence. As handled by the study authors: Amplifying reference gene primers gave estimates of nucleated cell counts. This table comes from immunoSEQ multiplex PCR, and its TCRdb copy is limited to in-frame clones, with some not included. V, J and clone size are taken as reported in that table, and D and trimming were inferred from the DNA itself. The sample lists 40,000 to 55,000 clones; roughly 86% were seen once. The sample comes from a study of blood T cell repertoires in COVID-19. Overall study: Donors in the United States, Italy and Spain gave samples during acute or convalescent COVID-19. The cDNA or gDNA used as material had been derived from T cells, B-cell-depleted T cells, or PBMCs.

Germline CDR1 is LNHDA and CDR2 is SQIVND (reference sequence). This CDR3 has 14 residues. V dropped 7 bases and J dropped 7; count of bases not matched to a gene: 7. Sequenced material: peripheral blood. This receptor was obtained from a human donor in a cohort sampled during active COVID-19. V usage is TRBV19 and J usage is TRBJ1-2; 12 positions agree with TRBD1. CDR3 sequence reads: CASTPGQGAGGYTF. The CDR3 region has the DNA TGTGCCAGTACTCCGGGACAGGGGGCTGGTGGCTACACCTTC.